The 2 T cell receptor beta chains reported below all come from one sample, sequenced in a study of blood T cells in healthy people across ages. A second PCR of about 6 to 11 cycles used a sample-barcoded 5' primer and a J-beta primer mix. TCRdb re-analysed the 5' RACE reads in MiXCR, keeping a single row per CDR3 protein. The sample has 1.5 million to 2 million distinct CDR3 sequences, 25% to 30% seen once. The sequenced sample was blood. The origin of the receptors is a woman aged 25 to 39 in good health.

The V and J genes are TRBV2 and TRBJ2-5; D gene uncertain. This CDR3 is built from 14 residues. The germline V gene has CDR1 SNHLY and CDR2 FYNNEI. The V gene lost 3 bases and the J gene lost 2 bases, with 10 bases spanning the gap. The CDR3 is CASSDDNRQETQYF. CDR3 nucleotide sequence: TGTGCCAGCAGTGATGACAACCGTCAAGAGACCCAGTACTTC.

This clonotype was picked up a small number of times. The chain links TRBV29-1 to TRBJ2-5; D not resolved. CDR3 size: 11 residues. V was shortened by 5 bases and J by 3 bases, with 7 bases between the two germline ends. Germline V gene sequence: CDR1 SQVTM, CDR2 ANQGSEA. The CDR3: CSVRPEETQYF. CDR3 bases: TGCAGCGTTAGACCTGAAGAGACCCAGTACTTC.